This T cell receptor beta chain was retrieved from a study of T cell repertoires in cytomegalovirus infection. About the study: Recently identified HLA-C-restricted CMV epitopes and well-studied HLA-B-restricted CMV epitopes were used by the study. Matching HLA type and CMV infection were both indicated by public TCR beta signatures. Findings and limits, study-wide: Predominance within the ex vivo response was attributable to HLA-C-restricted CMV-specific TCR beta clonotypes.

Per the germline V gene, CDR1 is MNHNY and CDR2 is SVGAGI (reference sequence). Trimming took 2 bases from V and 4 from J, leaving 15 bases between them. The CDR3 is made up of 15 amino acids. This clonotype was recorded a few times. The antigen is undetermined. TCRdb fed the reads into MiXCR, producing one record per CDR3 protein. The sample has over 120,000 distinct CDR3 sequences, approximately 30% seen once. The TCR originated in a human donor in good health (CMV status not recorded). Some clones in this sample may be carry-over from other donors' samples. This rearrangement joins TRBV6-6 to TRBJ2-7, with D perhaps matching TRBD1 (6 bases). Sequenced here: CD8+ T cells from cultured PBMCs, sampled from culture after CMV antigen stimulation. In DNA, the CDR3 is TGTGCCAGCAGTTACCCGACGGACAGAAAGTACGAGCAGTACTTC. Translating it yields CASSYPTDRKYEQYF.